Listed here are 16 T cell receptor beta chains from one sample, sequenced in a study of CD8 T cells in Susac syndrome. 0.5 to 1 ug RNA was reverse transcribed with random hexamers. Using its own MiXCR run on the immunoSEQ multiplex PCR reads, TCRdb lists one record per CDR3 protein. The profile covers about 150,000 distinct CDR3 sequences, with just under 95% appearing a single time and about 0.19% taken by the ten largest. Material for sequencing was CD8+ T cells from PBMCs. The receptors were sampled from a human donor with multiple sclerosis.

The V and J genes are TRBV9 and TRBJ1-2; 7 bases match TRBD1. Germline CDR1 is SGDLS and CDR2 is YYNGEE. V was clipped by 3 bases and J by 4 bases; unmatched bases: 3. The CDR3 is made up of 13 amino acids. CDR3 DNA sequence: TGTGCCAGCAGCGACCGGACAGGCTATGGCTACACCTTC. As protein: CASSDRTGYGYTF. The full variable domain, its missing parts supplied by reference TRBV9 and TRBJ1-2, is DSGVTQTPKHLITATGQRVTLRCSPRSGDLSVYWYQQSLDQGLQFLIQYYNGEERAKGNILERFSAQQFPDLHSELNLSSLELGDSALYFCASSDRTGYGYTFGSGTRLTVV.

This clonotype was counted a single time. V usage is TRBV12-3 or TRBV12-4 and J usage is TRBJ1-2; D is unclear. V lost 1 base, J lost 3 bases, and 9 bases lay in between. The CDR3 is made up of 14 amino acids. DNA of the CDR3: TGTGCCAGCAGTTTAGTGGCAGGAGACTATGGCTACACCTTC. It is translated as CASSLVAGDYGYTF.

The rearrangement links TRBV11-1 to TRBJ1-6, with 8 bases matching TRBD1. Trimming took 1 base from V and 6 from J; bases not matched to a gene: 17. The germline V gene has CDR1 SGHAT and CDR2 FQDESV (reference sequence). The CDR3 sequence is 20 residues long. The CDR3 region is CASSLERRSRTGWINSPLHF. The CDR3 DNA follows: TGTGCCAGCAGCTTAGAGCGGAGGAGCAGGACAGGGTGGATTAATTCACCCCTCCACTTT.

The rearrangement links TRBV9 to TRBJ2-2; D is undetermined. Germline CDR1 and CDR2: SGDLS and YYNGEE. Trimming left V 0 bases short and J 2 bases short, with 8 bases between. This CDR3 has 15 residues. The CDR3 DNA follows: TGTGCCAGCAGCGTAGTGGCAGCTAACACCGGGGAGCTGTTTTTT. Its translation: CASSVVAANTGELFF.

DNA of the CDR3: TGCAGTGTCGTGGAGGACAGGGTGTTGGTGGGCTCCTACGAGCAGTACTTC. It codes for CSVVEDRVLVGSYEQYF. The chain links TRBV20-1 to TRBJ2-7; 8 bases agree with TRBD1. The CDR3 runs 17 residues. Losses at the gene ends were 7 bases for V and 0 bases for J; bases not matched to a gene: 17. The germline gives CDR1 DFQATT, CDR2 SNEGSKA (reference sequence).

The V gene is TRBV7-9, the J gene TRBJ2-3; D possibly matches TRBD1 or TRBD2 (6 bases each). The V gene's germline CDR1 is SEHNR and CDR2 FQNEAQ (reference sequence). V lost 5 bases and J 6 bases, leaving 18 bases between the germline ends. The CDR3 totals 15 residues. DNA for the CDR3: TGTGCCAGCAGCCATCCCCGCGGGACAAGTGATACGCAGTATTTT. Translated, it gives CASSHPRGTSDTQYF.

The rearrangement links TRBV3-1 to TRBJ1-2, with 7 bases identical to TRBD1. Unmatched junction bases numbered 5, after V lost 3 bases and J lost 1 base. The CDR3 runs 15 residues. Germline-derived CDR1 and CDR2 are LGHDT and YNNKEL (reference sequence). The CDR3 DNA reads as TGTGCCAGCAGCCAGGAGGGACAGCTTAACTATGGCTACACCTTC. It yields the protein CASSQEGQLNYGYTF.

The chain couples TRBV9 to TRBJ1-3, with D unresolved. CDR3 size: 13 residues. The germline V and J ends were trimmed by 4 bases and 4 bases, with 9 bases remaining between them. From germline, CDR1 is SGDLS and CDR2 YYNGEE. As DNA, the CDR3 is TGTGCCAGCAGCCCAGGAGACGGAAACACCATATATTTT. Translated: CASSPGDGNTIYF.

V is TRBV9 and J is TRBJ2-2, with 8 bases aligning to TRBD2. Germline CDR1 SGDLS, CDR2 YYNGEE. This CDR3 has 16 residues. V was clipped by 3 bases and J by 5 bases; unmatched bases: 9. The CDR3 DNA follows: TGTGCCAGCAGCGGACCGACTAGCGAAGGGACCGGGGAGCTGTTTTTT. Translated, it gives CASSGPTSEGTGELFF.

The chain has TRBV27 and TRBJ2-5; tentatively, D is TRBD1 (5 bases). The CDR3 consists of 14 residues. Germline assignment: CDR1 MNHEY and CDR2 SMNVEV (reference sequence). Trimming took 3 bases from V and 4 from J, leaving 12 bases between them. DNA for the CDR3: TGTGCCAGCAGTTTTTCCAGGGCAGGAGAGACCCAGTACTTC. This sequence encodes CASSFSRAGETQYF.

The CDR3 nucleotides are TGCAGTGGAACCGACCAACAAGAGACCCAGTACTTC. Translated, it gives CSGTDQQETQYF. This chain connects TRBV20-1 to TRBJ2-5, with D hard to call. The CDR3 sequence is 12 residues long. Between the trimmed V and J ends, which lost 7 bases and 2 bases, there was a span of 11 bases. Germline assignment: CDR1 DFQATT and CDR2 SNEGSKA (reference sequence).

The V and J genes are TRBV9 and TRBJ2-4; 7 positions agree with TRBD2. With 4 bases clipped from V and 3 bases from J, the junction kept 4 bases outside the gene matches. This CDR3 has 14 amino acids. The V gene's germline CDR1 is SGDLS and CDR2 YYNGEE. The DNA of the CDR3 is TGTGCCAGCAGCCTCGGACTAGTCAAAAACATTCAGTACTTC. Residues: CASSLGLVKNIQYF.

The chain combines TRBV29-1 with TRBJ2-5; D gene unclear. The germline V and J ends were trimmed by 4 bases and 2 bases, with 11 bases remaining between them. Germline assignment: CDR1 SQVTM and CDR2 ANQGSEA. This CDR3 comprises 13 residues. CDR3 DNA sequence: TGCAGCGTTGGCCCTGACCCGCAAGAGACCCAGTACTTC. As protein: CSVGPDPQETQYF.

The chain combines TRBV15 with TRBJ2-1, with 10 bases lining up with TRBD1. Unmatched junction bases numbered 9, after V lost 3 bases and J lost 4 bases. Germline CDR1 is LNHNV and CDR2 is YYDKDF (reference sequence). The CDR3 spans 17 residues. The CDR3: CATSRVPGQGPYNEQFF. The CDR3 bases are TGTGCCACCAGCAGGGTACCGGGACAGGGGCCATACAATGAGCAGTTCTTC. Full variable domain (missing parts from reference TRBV15 and TRBJ2-1): DAMVIQNPRYQVTQFGKPVTLSCSQTLNHNVMYWYQQKSSQAPKLLFHYYDKDFNNEADTPDNFQSRRPNTSFCFLDIRSPGLGDTAMYLCATSRVPGQGPYNEQFFGPGTRLTVL.

The rearrangement uses TRBV2 and TRBJ1-6; D not resolved. The ends were cut back, 7 bases at V and 6 bases at J, with 22 bases in the middle. CDR3 length: 17 amino acids. Germline CDR1 SNHLY, CDR2 FYNNEI. This CDR3 reads CASTPTFRPNSNSPLHF. In DNA, the CDR3 is TGTGCCAGCACTCCGACTTTTCGTCCCAATAGTAATTCACCCCTCCACTTT.

The chain recombines TRBV12-3 or TRBV12-4 with TRBJ2-1; D may be TRBD1 (6 bases). Trimming shortened V by 0 bases and J by 4 bases, and 10 bases separated the two germline ends. The CDR3 is 15 residues long. The CDR3 region is CASSLAGASYNEQFF. The CDR3, as DNA: TGTGCCAGCAGTTTAGCGGGGGCCTCATACAATGAGCAGTTCTTC.